This note documents a single T cell receptor (beta chain) sequence. V shed 4 bases and J 0 bases; nucleotides not matched to a gene: 8. The CDR3 has 16 residues. Germline V gene lookup returns CDR1 SGHRS and CDR2 YFSETQ. Naive CD8 T cells were picked out by sorting for CD8+CD4-CCR7+CD45RA+. TCRdb analysed the PCR reads with MiXCR anew, one entry per CDR3 protein. The table has about half a million distinct CDR3 sequences, 20% to 25% seen once. The data are from a study of molecular identifiers for immune sequencing clone quantification. About the research overall: Replicates split RNA from roughly 21,000 or 96,000 naive CD8 cells five ways, and the researchers sequenced four portions.

This receptor was obtained from a human donor in good health. Some libraries in this study had Jurkat cell RNA spiked in. Sequencing input: naive CD8+ T cells from blood, with Jurkat cell RNA spiked in. Specified subset: FACS-sorted CD8+CD4-CCR7+CD45RA+ naive T cells. The chain joins TRBV5-1 to TRBJ2-7; 9 bases align to TRBD1. The CDR3, as DNA: TGCGCCAGCAGCACACTGGGGACAGGGAACTCCTACGAGCAGTACTTC. Its protein product is CASSTLGTGNSYEQYF.